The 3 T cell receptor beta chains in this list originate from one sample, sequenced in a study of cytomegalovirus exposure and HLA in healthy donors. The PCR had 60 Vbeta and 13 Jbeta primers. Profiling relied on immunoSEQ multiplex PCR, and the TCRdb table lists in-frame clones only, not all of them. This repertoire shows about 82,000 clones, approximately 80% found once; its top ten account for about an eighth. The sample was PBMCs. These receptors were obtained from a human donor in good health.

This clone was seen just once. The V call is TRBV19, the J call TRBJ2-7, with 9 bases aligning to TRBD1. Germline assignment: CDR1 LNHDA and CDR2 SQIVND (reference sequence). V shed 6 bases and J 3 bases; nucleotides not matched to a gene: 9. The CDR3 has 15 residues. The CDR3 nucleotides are TGTGCCAGTAGCTCGGACAGGGGAATTGGCTACGAGCAGTACTTC. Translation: CASSSDRGIGYEQYF.

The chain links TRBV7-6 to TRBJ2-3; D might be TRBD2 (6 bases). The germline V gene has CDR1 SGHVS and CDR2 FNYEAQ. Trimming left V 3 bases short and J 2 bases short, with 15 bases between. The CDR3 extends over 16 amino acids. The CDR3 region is CASSLPGGEVTDTQYF. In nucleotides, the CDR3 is TGTGCCAGCAGCTTGCCGGGCGGGGAAGTCACAGATACGCAGTATTTT. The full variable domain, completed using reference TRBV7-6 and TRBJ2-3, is GAGVSQSPRYKVTKRGQDVALRCDPISGHVSLYWYRQALGQGPEFLTYFNYEAQQDKSGLPNDRFSAERPEGSISTLTIQRTEQRDSAMYRCASSLPGGEVTDTQYFGPGTRLTVL.

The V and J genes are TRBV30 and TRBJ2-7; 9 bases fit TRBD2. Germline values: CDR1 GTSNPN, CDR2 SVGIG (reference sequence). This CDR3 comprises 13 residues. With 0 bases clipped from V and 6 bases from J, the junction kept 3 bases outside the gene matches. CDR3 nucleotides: TGTGCCTGGAGTGTAGCGGGGGGCGCCGAGCAGTACTTC. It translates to CAWSVAGGAEQYF.